This paragraph covers one T cell receptor (beta chain) sequence. The source of the sample is a study of blood T cell repertoires in COVID-19. Study at large: Donors in the United States, Italy and Spain gave samples during acute or convalescent COVID-19.

V lost 3 bases and J 0 bases, leaving 19 bases between the germline ends. The CDR3 spans 18 residues. Germline CDR1 reads LNHDA; CDR2 reads SQIVND (reference sequence). Original handling: Researchers report that nucleated cell counts were estimated from reference gene primer amplification. Repertoires were generated with immunoSEQ multiplex PCR, while TCRdb's copy carries only in-frame clones and drops some. V, J and clone size are those of that table, while D and trimming were read from the DNA. Among some 230,000 clones listed, about 80% were seen once. Sequenced sample: peripheral blood. The chain recombines TRBV19 with TRBJ2-3; a weak D match, TRBD2 (6 bases). This receptor was taken from a woman in her fifties or sixties with acute or convalescent COVID-19. CDR3 sequence reads: CASSIGLAGRPSTDTQYF. CDR3 DNA sequence: TGTGCCAGTAGTATTGGGCTCGCGGGGAGACCTAGCACAGATACGCAGTATTTT.